A single sample gave rise to the 30 T cell receptor beta chains below, sequenced in a study of T cell responses to AZD1222 COVID-19 vaccine. Repertoires were generated with immunoSEQ multiplex PCR, while TCRdb's copy carries only in-frame clones and drops some. The table has about 140,000 clones, more than 85% seen once. The material sequenced was peripheral blood, taken after recovery from COVID-19. Every receptor here comes from an adult who had recovered from COVID-19.

This chain joins TRBV5-1 and TRBJ2-1; 8 nucleotides match TRBD2. The CDR3 covers 14 residues. The germline V gene has CDR1 SGHRS and CDR2 YFSETQ. The V gene end was trimmed by 5 bases and the J gene end by 6 bases; junction bases not matched to a gene: 7. CDR3: CASRREGLGNEQFF. The CDR3, as DNA: TGCGCCAGCAGACGGGAGGGCCTTGGCAATGAGCAGTTCTTC.

The rearrangement links TRBV28 to TRBJ1-5; 7 bases fit TRBD1. This CDR3 comprises 15 residues. Germline CDR1 MDHEN, CDR2 SYDVKM. The trim removed 3 bases at V and 3 bases at J, leaving 5 bases unmatched. In DNA form, the CDR3 reads TGTGCCAGCAGTTTCCTCGACAGGGCCAATCAGCCCCAGCATTTT. As protein: CASSFLDRANQPQHF.

The rearrangement joins TRBV7-8 to TRBJ2-3; unclear D gene. The CDR3 is 15 residues long. Between the trimmed V and J ends, which lost 1 base and 1 base, there was a span of 9 bases. Germline CDR1 and CDR2: SGHVS and FQNEAQ. CDR3 in amino acids: CASSLEGRGTDTQYF. The CDR3 nucleotides are TGTGCCAGCAGCTTAGAGGGCAGAGGCACAGATACGCAGTATTTT.

V usage is TRBV27 and J usage is TRBJ2-2; D uncertain. Germline V gene data show CDR1 as MNHEY and CDR2 as SMNVEV (reference sequence). V lost 0 bases, J lost 4 bases, and 9 bases lay in between. The length of the CDR3 is 15 residues. CDR3 DNA: TGTGCCAGCAGTTTATCTACAGCTCCCACCGGGGAGCTGTTTTTT. It translates to CASSLSTAPTGELFF.

J is TRBJ2-4 and V is TRBV5-1; 8 nucleotides line up with TRBD1. The CDR3 length is 12 residues. Trimming took 4 bases from V and 13 from J; bases not matched to a gene: 7. Germline-derived CDR1 and CDR2 are SGHRS and YFSETQ. DNA for the CDR3: TGCGCCAGCAGCGAGGGGACAGGCGACCAGTACTTC. Amino acid sequence: CASSEGTGDQYF.

The chain links TRBV6-6 to TRBJ2-7; TRBD2 matches 7 bases. CDR3 length: 14 residues. Trimming cost V 2 bases and J 6 bases; bases outside gene matches: 7. From germline, CDR1 is MNHNY and CDR2 SVGAGI (reference sequence). The DNA for the CDR3 is TGTGCCAGCAGTTACAACGGCGGGAGAGGCGAGCAGTACTTC. The encoded protein is CASSYNGGRGEQYF.

The chain links TRBV18 to TRBJ2-5; D gene uncertain. This CDR3 has 13 amino acids. Per germline, CDR1 KGHSH and CDR2 LQKENI. Trimming took off 0 bases at V and 5 bases at J, with 7 bases between the two ends. The DNA of the CDR3 is TGTGCCAGCTCACCACCCCAGGTGGAGACCCAGTACTTC. Its protein product is CASSPPQVETQYF.

This clone was seen once. The chain has TRBV18 and TRBJ2-3; D gene ambiguous. The V gene lost 3 bases and the J gene lost 3 bases, with 19 bases spanning the gap. CDR3 size: 17 residues. The germline gives CDR1 KGHSH, CDR2 LQKENI. CDR3 amino acids: CASSPKIVSLRTDTQYF. CDR3 in DNA: TGTGCCAGCTCACCTAAAATAGTCAGTCTTAGAACAGATACGCAGTATTTT.

This chain links TRBV10-1 with TRBJ2-1; 12 bases agree with TRBD2. Germline CDR1 is WNHNN and CDR2 is SYGVQD (reference sequence). Unmatched junction bases numbered 3, after V lost 3 bases and J lost 9 bases. The CDR3 has 14 amino acids. The CDR3 protein is CASSDGLAGSEQFF. In DNA form, the CDR3 reads TGCGCCAGCAGTGATGGACTAGCGGGAAGTGAGCAGTTCTTC.

The chain uses TRBV5-8 and TRBJ2-5; 14 nucleotides align to TRBD2. CDR1 and CDR2 from the germline V gene are SGHTS and YDEGEE. J was trimmed by 3 bases and V by 2 bases; bases with no gene match: 3. The CDR3 has 16 amino acids. The CDR3 DNA is TGTGCCAGCAGCTTTGGACTAGCGGGAGGCAAAGAGACCCAGTACTTC. Encoded protein: CASSFGLAGGKETQYF.

The J gene is TRBJ2-7, the V gene TRBV7-8; 9 bases map to TRBD1. Per germline, CDR1 SGHVS and CDR2 FQNEAQ. The CDR3 spans 15 residues. V shed 5 bases, J shed 3 bases, and the junction held 8 bases outside the gene matches. Here the CDR3 reads CASSRTGGRLYEQYF. In DNA form, the CDR3 reads TGTGCCAGCAGCCGAACAGGGGGCCGCCTCTACGAGCAGTACTTC.

The rearrangement joins TRBV29-1 to TRBJ1-2, with 7 bases lining up with TRBD1. This CDR3 region has 13 residues. V lost 6 bases, J lost 1 base, and 5 bases stayed unmatched. CDR1 is SQVTM and CDR2 is ANQGSEA in the germline V gene. The CDR3 coding sequence is TGCAGCGTAGACAGGGACGTTAACTATGGCTACACCTTC. This sequence encodes CSVDRDVNYGYTF.

The rearrangement joins TRBV10-3 to TRBJ2-1; possibly TRBD2 for D (6 bases). V was clipped by 4 bases and J by 3 bases, with 19 bases between them. The germline V gene has CDR1 ENHRY and CDR2 SYGVKD. The CDR3 spans 17 residues. CDR3 in amino acids: CAISGDGTGRFYNEQFF. The CDR3 nucleotides are TGTGCCATCAGTGGAGATGGGACTGGAAGATTCTACAATGAGCAGTTCTTC.

This chain links TRBV19 with TRBJ1-6; D call uncertain. This CDR3 is 15 amino acids long. Germline CDR1 LNHDA, CDR2 SQIVND (reference sequence). V was pared by 7 bases and J by 0 bases, with 10 bases between. CDR3 loop: CASKESSSYNSPLHF. The CDR3 DNA follows: TGTGCCAGTAAGGAGAGTAGCTCCTATAATTCACCCCTCCACTTT.

The rearrangement joins TRBV5-4 to TRBJ2-2, with 9 bases matching TRBD2. The CDR3 spans 15 residues. V dropped 5 bases and J dropped 3; count of bases not matched to a gene: 5. Germline-derived CDR1 and CDR2 are SGHNT and YYREEE (reference sequence). This chain's CDR3 is CASSPGTSYTGELFF. DNA of the CDR3: TGTGCCAGCAGTCCGGGGACTAGCTACACCGGGGAGCTGTTTTTT. Filled out from reference TRBV5-4 and TRBJ2-2, the complete variable domain reads ETGVTQSPTHLIKTRGQQVTLRCSSQSGHNTVSWYQQALGQGPQFIFQYYREEENGRGNFPPRFSGLQFPNYSSELNVNALELDDSALYLCASSPGTSYTGELFFGEGSRLTVL.

The CDR3 DNA sequence: TGTGCCAGCTCACTTCGACAGATGGATACGCAGTATTTT. Protein: CASSLRQMDTQYF. V and J are TRBV18 and TRBJ2-3; D possibly corresponds to TRBD1 (5 bases). Trimming pared 4 bases from V and 6 bases from J, leaving 11 bases between. The CDR3 is made up of 13 amino acids. The V gene's germline CDR1 is KGHSH and CDR2 LQKENI. The variable domain in full, with the rest retrieved from reference TRBV18 and TRBJ2-3, is NAGVMQNPRHLVRRRGQEARLRCSPMKGHSHVYWYRQLPEEGLKFMVYLQKENIIDESGMPKERFSAEFPKEGPSILRIQQVVRGDSAAYFCASSLRQMDTQYFGPGTRLTVL.

The sample holds one count of this clone. This sequence joins TRBV7-3 and TRBJ2-5; TRBD2 matches 7 bases. J lost 1 base, V lost 3 bases, and 14 bases had no gene match. Germline V gene sequence: CDR1 SGHTA, CDR2 FQGTGA. The CDR3 is 18 amino acids. CDR3 loop: CASSFFLATSGAQETQYF. Written as DNA, the CDR3 is TGTGCCAGCAGCTTCTTCCTAGCGACGAGCGGGGCCCAAGAGACCCAGTACTTC.

The chain couples TRBV2 to TRBJ1-2, with TRBD1 matching 8 bases. Trimming removed 4 bases from V and 4 bases from J; junction bases left unmatched: 5. Looked up from germline, CDR1 is SNHLY and CDR2 is FYNNEI. The CDR3 is made up of 14 amino acids. The CDR3 here is CASSGGQGVYGYTF. In DNA form, the CDR3 reads TGTGCCAGCAGTGGCGGACAGGGTGTCTATGGCTACACCTTC. The entire variable domain, with the rest obtained from reference TRBV2 and TRBJ1-2, is as follows: EPEVTQTPSHQVTQMGQEVILRCVPISNHLYFYWYRQILGQKVEFLVSFYNNEISEKSEIFDDQFSVERPDGSNFTLKIRSTKLEDSAMYFCASSGGQGVYGYTFGSGTRLTVV.

V gene TRBV11-2 combines with J gene TRBJ2-1; D not certain. Trimming cost V 1 base and J 0 bases, with 10 bases left between them. The CDR3 totals 16 residues. Germline V gives CDR1 SGHAT, CDR2 FQNNGV. The CDR3 DNA sequence: TGTGCCAGCAGCTTAGTAGGGCTGAGCTCCTACAATGAGCAGTTCTTC. Its translation is CASSLVGLSSYNEQFF.

The chain combines TRBV28 with TRBJ1-5; 7 bases match TRBD1. The CDR3 is made up of 15 amino acids. V shed 3 bases and J 1 base; nucleotides not matched to a gene: 3. Germline values: CDR1 MDHEN, CDR2 SYDVKM. The CDR3 protein is CASSFTGASNQPQHF. In DNA, the CDR3 is TGTGCCAGCAGTTTTACAGGGGCGAGCAATCAGCCCCAGCATTTT.

The gene calls are TRBV3-1 (or the pseudogene TRBV3-2) and TRBJ1-5, with D maybe TRBD1 (5 bases). Trimming took off 0 bases at V and 6 bases at J, with 9 bases between the two ends. Germline CDR1 is LGHDT and CDR2 is YNNKEL (reference sequence). CDR3 size: 14 residues. CDR3: CASSQEWGIQPQHF. CDR3 in DNA: TGTGCCAGCAGCCAAGAGTGGGGGATTCAGCCCCAGCATTTT.

The chain joins TRBV6-1 to TRBJ1-3, with D possibly matching TRBD1 (5 bases). Trimming pared 2 bases from V and 4 bases from J, leaving 15 bases between. Germline V gives CDR1 MNHNS, CDR2 SASEGT. This CDR3 has 16 residues. This CDR3 is CASSETQGSMGNTIYF. The CDR3 region has the DNA TGTGCCAGCAGTGAAACGCAGGGTAGTATGGGAAACACCATATATTTT.

This clone was seen just once. The chain has TRBV28 and TRBJ2-1; TRBD2 agrees at 7 bases. Germline loops: CDR1 MDHEN, CDR2 SYDVKM. Trimming removed 8 bases from V and 4 bases from J; junction bases left unmatched: 17. The CDR3 loop spans 17 amino acids. The CDR3 bases are TGTGCCAGCTCAACGGGAGGCCAATCGGTGAGGTACAATGAGCAGTTCTTC. Translation gives CASSTGGQSVRYNEQFF.

For this clone: The sample holds other DNA sequences that translate to the same CDR3. The J gene is TRBJ2-5, the V gene TRBV7-9; TRBD1 is a possible D gene (6 bases). The CDR3 covers 12 residues. Trimming pared 5 bases from V and 4 bases from J, leaving 8 bases between. Germline loops: CDR1 SEHNR, CDR2 FQNEAQ (reference sequence). This chain's CDR3 is CASSPQGETQYF. Here the CDR3 DNA reads TGTGCCAGCAGCCCACAGGGAGAGACCCAGTACTTC. Full variable domain (remainder filled in from reference TRBV7-9 and TRBJ2-5): DTGVSQNPRHKITKRGQNVTFRCDPISEHNRLYWYRQTLGQGPEFLTYFQNEAQLEKSRLLSDRFSAERPKGSFSTLEIQRTEQGDSAMYLCASSPQGETQYFGPGTRLLVL.

J is TRBJ1-3 and V is TRBV3-1 (or the pseudogene TRBV3-2), with D possibly matching TRBD1 (6 bases). This CDR3 has 16 amino acids. The ends were cut back, 0 bases at V and 4 bases at J, with 13 bases in the middle. CDR1 and CDR2 (germline): LGHDT, YNNKEL (reference sequence). The CDR3 reads CASSQDSGGLGNTIYF. CDR3 in DNA: TGTGCCAGCAGCCAAGATTCCGGGGGGCTCGGAAACACCATATATTTT.

The chain carries TRBV19 and TRBJ2-7, with 7 bases lining up with TRBD1. There are 15 residues in the CDR3. Per germline, CDR1 LNHDA and CDR2 SQIVND (reference sequence). V was clipped by 5 bases and J by 0 bases; unmatched bases: 7. The CDR3, as DNA: TGTGCCAGTAGTCGGAAGGGGGCCTACTCCTACGAGCAGTACTTC. This codes for CASSRKGAYSYEQYF.

The rearrangement links TRBV18 to TRBJ1-2; a weak D match, TRBD1 (5 bases). V was clipped by 3 bases and J by 4 bases, with 15 bases between them. The germline V gene has CDR1 KGHSH and CDR2 LQKENI. The CDR3 length is 15 residues. CDR3 sequence reads: CASSPTTVSSYGYTF. The CDR3 DNA is TGTGCCAGCTCACCGACGACAGTCTCAAGCTATGGCTACACCTTC.

V and J are TRBV29-1 and TRBJ1-1, with D tentatively TRBD1 (6 bases). Trimming pared 4 bases from V and 5 bases from J, leaving 20 bases between. This CDR3 contains 15 residues. CDR1 is SQVTM, CDR2 ANQGSEA, per germline. The CDR3 spells CSVVGKAEGGTEAFF. CDR3 coding DNA: TGCAGCGTTGTAGGAAAGGCAGAGGGGGGGACTGAAGCTTTCTTT.

V is TRBV29-1 and J is TRBJ1-4, with 7 bases identical to TRBD1. Germline values: CDR1 SQVTM, CDR2 ANQGSEA. V lost 4 bases and J lost 6; bases outside the gene matches: 5. The CDR3 sequence is 13 residues long. CDR3 protein: CSVAKGADEKLFF. The CDR3 DNA follows: TGCAGCGTTGCAAAGGGGGCAGATGAAAAACTGTTTTTT.

The J gene is TRBJ1-4, the V gene TRBV3-1 (or the pseudogene TRBV3-2), with TRBD1 matching over 10 bases. V was clipped by 6 bases and J by 7 bases; unmatched bases: 5. In germline, CDR1 is LGHDT, CDR2 YNNKEL (reference sequence). The CDR3 consists of 14 residues. The CDR3 nucleotides read TGTGCCAGCAGTCGCGGGACAGGGGTTGAAAAACTGTTTTTT. Amino acid sequence: CASSRGTGVEKLFF.